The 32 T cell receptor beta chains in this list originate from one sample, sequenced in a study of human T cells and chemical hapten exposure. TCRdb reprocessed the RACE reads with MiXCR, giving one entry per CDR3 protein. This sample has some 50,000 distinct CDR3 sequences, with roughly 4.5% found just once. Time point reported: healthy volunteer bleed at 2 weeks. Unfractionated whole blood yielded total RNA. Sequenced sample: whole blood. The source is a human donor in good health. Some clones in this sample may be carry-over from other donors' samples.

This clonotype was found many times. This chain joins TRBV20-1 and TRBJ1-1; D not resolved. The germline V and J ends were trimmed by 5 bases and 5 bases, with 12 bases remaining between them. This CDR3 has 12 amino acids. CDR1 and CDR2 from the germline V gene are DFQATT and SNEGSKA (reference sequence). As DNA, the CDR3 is TGCAGTGCTTTCCAGACCGGAACTGAAGCTTTCTTT. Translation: CSAFQTGTEAFF.

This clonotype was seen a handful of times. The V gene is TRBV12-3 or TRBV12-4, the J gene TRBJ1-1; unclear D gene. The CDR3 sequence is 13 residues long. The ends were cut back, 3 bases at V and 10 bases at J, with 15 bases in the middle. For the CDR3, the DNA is TGTGCCAGCAGTTTGATCCCGGGATTAGGAGCTTTCTTT. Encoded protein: CASSLIPGLGAFF.

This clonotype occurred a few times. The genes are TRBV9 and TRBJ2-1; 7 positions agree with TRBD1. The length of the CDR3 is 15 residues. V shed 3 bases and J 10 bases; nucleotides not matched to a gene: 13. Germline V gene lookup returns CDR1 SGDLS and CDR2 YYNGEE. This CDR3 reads CASSARDRPTGEQFF. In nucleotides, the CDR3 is TGTGCCAGCAGCGCGAGGGACAGACCCACCGGGGAGCAGTTCTTC.

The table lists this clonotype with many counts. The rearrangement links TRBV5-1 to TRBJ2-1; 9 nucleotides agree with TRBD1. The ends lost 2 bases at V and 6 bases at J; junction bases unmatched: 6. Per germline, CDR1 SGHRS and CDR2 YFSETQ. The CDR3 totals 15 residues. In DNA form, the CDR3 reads TGCGCCAGCAGCTTTTTCGCGACAGGGGGCAATGAGCAGTTCTTC. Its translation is CASSFFATGGNEQFF.

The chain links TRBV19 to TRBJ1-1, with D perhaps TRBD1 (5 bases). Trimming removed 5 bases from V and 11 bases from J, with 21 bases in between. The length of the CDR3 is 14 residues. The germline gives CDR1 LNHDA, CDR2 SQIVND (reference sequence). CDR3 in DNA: TGTGCCAGTAGTTCGGTGCGAACACCCGCAGGGGCTTTCTTT. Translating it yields CASSSVRTPAGAFF.

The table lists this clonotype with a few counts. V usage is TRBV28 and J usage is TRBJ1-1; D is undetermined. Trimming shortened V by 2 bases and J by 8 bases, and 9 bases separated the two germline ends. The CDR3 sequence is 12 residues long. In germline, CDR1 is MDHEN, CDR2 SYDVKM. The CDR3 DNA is TGTGCCAGCAGTTTAAACCGGATAGAAGCTTTCTTT. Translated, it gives CASSLNRIEAFF.

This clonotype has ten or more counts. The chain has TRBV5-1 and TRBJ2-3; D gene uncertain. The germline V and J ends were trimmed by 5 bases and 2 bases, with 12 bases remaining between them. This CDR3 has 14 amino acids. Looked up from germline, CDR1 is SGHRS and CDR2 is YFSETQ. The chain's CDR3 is CASRGSTATDTQYF. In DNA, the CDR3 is TGCGCCAGCAGAGGATCCACGGCCACAGATACGCAGTATTTT.

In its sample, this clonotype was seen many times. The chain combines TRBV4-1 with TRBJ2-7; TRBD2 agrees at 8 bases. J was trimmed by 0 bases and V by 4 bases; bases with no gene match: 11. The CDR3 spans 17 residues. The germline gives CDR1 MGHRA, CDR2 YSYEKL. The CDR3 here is CASSLGPGGAISYEQYF. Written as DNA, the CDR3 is TGCGCCAGCAGCCTCGGCCCCGGGGGGGCCATCTCCTACGAGCAGTACTTC.

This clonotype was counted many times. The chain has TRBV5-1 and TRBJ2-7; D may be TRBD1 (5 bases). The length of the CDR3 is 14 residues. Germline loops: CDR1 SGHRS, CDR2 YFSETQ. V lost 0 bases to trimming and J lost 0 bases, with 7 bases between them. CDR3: CASSLEGISYEQYF. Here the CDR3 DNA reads TGCGCCAGCAGCTTGGAGGGGATCTCCTACGAGCAGTACTTC.

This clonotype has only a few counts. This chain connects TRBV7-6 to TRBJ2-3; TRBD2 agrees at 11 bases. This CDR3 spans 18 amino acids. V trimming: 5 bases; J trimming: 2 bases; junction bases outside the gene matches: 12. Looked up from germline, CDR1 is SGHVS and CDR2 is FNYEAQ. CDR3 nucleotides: TGTGCCAGCAGCACGCGTATGGGACTAGCGGAATACACAGATACGCAGTATTTT. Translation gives CASSTRMGLAEYTDTQYF.

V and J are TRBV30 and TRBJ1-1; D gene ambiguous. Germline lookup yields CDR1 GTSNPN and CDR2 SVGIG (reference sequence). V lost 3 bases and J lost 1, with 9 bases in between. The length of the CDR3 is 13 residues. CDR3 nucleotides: TGTGCCTGGAGGAGGCAGCAGAACACTGAAGCTTTCTTT. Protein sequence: CAWRRQQNTEAFF.

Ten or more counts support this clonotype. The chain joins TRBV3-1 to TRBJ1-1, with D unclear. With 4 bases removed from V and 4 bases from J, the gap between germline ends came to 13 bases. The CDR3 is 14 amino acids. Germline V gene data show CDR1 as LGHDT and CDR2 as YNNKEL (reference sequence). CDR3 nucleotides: TGTGCCAGCAGCCCGGGGTCCCTTGCCACTGAAGCTTTCTTT. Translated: CASSPGSLATEAFF.

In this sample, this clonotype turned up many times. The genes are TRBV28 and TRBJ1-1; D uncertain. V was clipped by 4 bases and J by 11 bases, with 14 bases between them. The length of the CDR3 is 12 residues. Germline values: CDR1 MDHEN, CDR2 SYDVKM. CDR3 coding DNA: TGTGCCAGCAGTTCTGACGGATTGAAGGCTTTCTTT. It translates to CASSSDGLKAFF.

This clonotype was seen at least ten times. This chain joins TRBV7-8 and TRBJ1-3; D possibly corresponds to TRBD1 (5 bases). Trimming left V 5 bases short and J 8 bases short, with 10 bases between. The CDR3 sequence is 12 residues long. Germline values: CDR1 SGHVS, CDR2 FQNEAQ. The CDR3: CASSIQGDTIYF. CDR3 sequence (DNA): TGTGCCAGCAGCATCCAGGGAGACACCATATATTTT.

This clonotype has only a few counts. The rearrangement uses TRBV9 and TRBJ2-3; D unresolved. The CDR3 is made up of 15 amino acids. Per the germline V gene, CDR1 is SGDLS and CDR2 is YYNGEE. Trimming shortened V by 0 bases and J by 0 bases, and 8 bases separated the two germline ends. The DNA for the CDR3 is TGTGCCAGCAGCGTAGTCGGCGGAAGCACAGATACGCAGTATTTT. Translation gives CASSVVGGSTDTQYF.

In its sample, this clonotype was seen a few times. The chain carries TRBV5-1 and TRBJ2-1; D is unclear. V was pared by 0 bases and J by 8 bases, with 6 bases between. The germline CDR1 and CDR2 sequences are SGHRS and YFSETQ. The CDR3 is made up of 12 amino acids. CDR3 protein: CASSLDSHEQFF. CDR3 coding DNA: TGCGCCAGCAGCTTGGACAGCCATGAGCAGTTCTTC. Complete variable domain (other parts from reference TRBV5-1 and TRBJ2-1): KAGVTQTPRYLIKTRGQQVTLSCSPISGHRSVSWYQQTPGQGLQFLFEYFSETQRNKGNFPGRFSGRQFSNSRSEMNVSTLELGDSALYLCASSLDSHEQFFGPGTRLTVL.

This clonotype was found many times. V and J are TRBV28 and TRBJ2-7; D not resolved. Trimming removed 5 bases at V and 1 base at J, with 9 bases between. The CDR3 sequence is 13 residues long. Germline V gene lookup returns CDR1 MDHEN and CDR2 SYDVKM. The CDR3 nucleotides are TGTGCCAGCAGTCCCTTTAATTCCTACGAGCAGTACTTC. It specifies CASSPFNSYEQYF.

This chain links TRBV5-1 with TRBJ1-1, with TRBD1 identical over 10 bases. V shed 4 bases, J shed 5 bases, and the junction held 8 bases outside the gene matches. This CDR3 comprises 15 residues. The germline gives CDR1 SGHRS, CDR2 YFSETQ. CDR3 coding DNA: TGCGCCAGCAGCGGGACAGGGGTGGGGGGTACTGAAGCTTTCTTT. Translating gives CASSGTGVGGTEAFF.

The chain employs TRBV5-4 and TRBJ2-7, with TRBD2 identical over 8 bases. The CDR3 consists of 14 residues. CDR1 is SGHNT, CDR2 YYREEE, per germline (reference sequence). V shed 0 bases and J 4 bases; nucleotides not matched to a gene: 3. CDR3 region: CASSLGREVYEQYF. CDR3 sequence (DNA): TGTGCCAGCAGCTTGGGGCGGGAGGTGTACGAGCAGTACTTC.

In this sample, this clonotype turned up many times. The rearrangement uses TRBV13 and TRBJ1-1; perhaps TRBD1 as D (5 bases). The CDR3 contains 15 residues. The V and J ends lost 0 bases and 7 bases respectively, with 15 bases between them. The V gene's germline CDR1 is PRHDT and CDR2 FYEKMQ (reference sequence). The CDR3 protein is CASSLGESVGLEAFF. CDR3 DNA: TGTGCCAGCAGCTTAGGTGAGAGCGTGGGACTTGAAGCTTTCTTT. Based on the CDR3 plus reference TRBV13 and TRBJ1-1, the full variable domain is AAGVIQSPRHLIKEKRETATLKCYPIPRHDTVYWYQQGPGQDPQFLISFYEKMQSDKGSIPDRFSAQQFSDYHSELNMSSLELGDSALYFCASSLGESVGLEAFFGQGTRLTVV.

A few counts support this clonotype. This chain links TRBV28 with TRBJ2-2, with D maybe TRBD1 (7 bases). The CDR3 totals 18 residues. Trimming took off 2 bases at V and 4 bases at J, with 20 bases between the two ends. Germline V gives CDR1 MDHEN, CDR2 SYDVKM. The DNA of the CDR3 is TGTGCCAGCAGTTTAAGGGGAGGACAGGCCAACTCCACCGGGGAGCTGTTTTTT. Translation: CASSLRGGQANSTGELFF. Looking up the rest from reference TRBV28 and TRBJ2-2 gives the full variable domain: DVKVTQSSRYLVKRTGEKVFLECVQDMDHENMFWYRQDPGLGLRLIYFSYDVKMKEKGDIPEGYSVSREKKERFSLILESASTNQTSMYLCASSLRGGQANSTGELFFGEGSRLTVL.

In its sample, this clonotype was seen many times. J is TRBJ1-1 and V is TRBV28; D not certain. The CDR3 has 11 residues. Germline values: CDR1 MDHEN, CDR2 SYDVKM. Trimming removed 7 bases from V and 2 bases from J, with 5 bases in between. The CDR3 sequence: CASKINTEAFF. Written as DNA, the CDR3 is TGTGCCAGCAAGATAAACACTGAAGCTTTCTTT.

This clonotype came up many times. The chain's CDR3 is CATSRPGQGDYEQYF. The DNA of the CDR3 is TGTGCCACCAGCAGACCTGGACAGGGGGACTACGAGCAGTACTTC. The genes are TRBV15 and TRBJ2-7, with TRBD1 matching over 10 bases. The J segment lost 3 bases and the V segment lost 2 bases, leaving 4 bases of the junction unmatched. This CDR3 has 15 amino acids. Germline V CDR1 and CDR2: LNHNV, YYDKDF (reference sequence).

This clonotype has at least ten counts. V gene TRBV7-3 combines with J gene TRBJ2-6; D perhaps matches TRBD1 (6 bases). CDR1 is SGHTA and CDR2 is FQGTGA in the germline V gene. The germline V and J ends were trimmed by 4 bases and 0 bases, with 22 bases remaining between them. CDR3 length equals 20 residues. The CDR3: CASSSFHEQGTNSGANVLTF. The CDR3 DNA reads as TGTGCCAGCAGCTCATTTCATGAACAGGGTACCAACTCTGGGGCCAACGTCCTGACTTTC.

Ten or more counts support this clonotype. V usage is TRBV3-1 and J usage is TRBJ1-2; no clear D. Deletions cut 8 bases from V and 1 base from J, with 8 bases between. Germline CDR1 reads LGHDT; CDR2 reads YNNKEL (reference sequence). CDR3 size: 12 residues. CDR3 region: CASAQDNYGYTF. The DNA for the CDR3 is TGTGCCAGCGCCCAAGATAACTATGGCTACACCTTC.

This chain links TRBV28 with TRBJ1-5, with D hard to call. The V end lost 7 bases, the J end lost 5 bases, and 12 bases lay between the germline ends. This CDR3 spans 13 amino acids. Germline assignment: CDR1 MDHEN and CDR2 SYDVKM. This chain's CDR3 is CASTLNPYQPQHF. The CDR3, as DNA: TGTGCCAGCACCCTTAACCCCTATCAGCCCCAGCATTTT.

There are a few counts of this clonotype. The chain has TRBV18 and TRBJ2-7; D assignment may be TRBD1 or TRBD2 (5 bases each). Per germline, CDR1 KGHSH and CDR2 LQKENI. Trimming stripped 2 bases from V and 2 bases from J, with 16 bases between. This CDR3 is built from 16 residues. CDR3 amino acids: CASSPYGRDRAYEQYF. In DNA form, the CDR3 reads TGTGCCAGCTCACCATATGGTCGGGACCGAGCCTACGAGCAGTACTTC.

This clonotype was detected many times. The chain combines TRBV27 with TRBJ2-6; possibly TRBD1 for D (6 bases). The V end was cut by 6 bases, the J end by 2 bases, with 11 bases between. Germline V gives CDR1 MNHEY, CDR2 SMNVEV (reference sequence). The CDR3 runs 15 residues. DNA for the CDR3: TGTGCCAGCAGCCATACAGGGCCTGGGGCCAACGTCCTGACTTTC. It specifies CASSHTGPGANVLTF. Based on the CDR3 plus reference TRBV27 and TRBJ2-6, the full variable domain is EAQVTQNPRYLITVTGKKLTVTCSQNMNHEYMSWYRQDPGLGLRQIYYSMNVEVTDKGDVPEGYKVSRKEKRNFPLILESPSPNQTSLYFCASSHTGPGANVLTFGAGSRLTVL.

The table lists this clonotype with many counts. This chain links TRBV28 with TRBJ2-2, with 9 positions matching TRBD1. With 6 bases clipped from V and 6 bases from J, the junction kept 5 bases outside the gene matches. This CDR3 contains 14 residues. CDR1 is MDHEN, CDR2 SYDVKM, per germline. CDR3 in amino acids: CASRDRGSAGELFF. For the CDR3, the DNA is TGTGCCAGCAGGGACAGGGGCTCCGCCGGGGAGCTGTTTTTT. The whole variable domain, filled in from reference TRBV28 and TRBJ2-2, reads DVKVTQSSRYLVKRTGEKVFLECVQDMDHENMFWYRQDPGLGLRLIYFSYDVKMKEKGDIPEGYSVSREKKERFSLILESASTNQTSMYLCASRDRGSAGELFFGEGSRLTVL.

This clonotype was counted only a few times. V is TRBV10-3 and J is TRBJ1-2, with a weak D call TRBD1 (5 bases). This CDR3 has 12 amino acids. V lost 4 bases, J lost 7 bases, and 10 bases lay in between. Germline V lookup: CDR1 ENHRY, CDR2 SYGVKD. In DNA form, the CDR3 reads TGTGCCATCAGTGGGGGCGCGGGTGGCTACACCTTC. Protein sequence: CAISGGAGGYTF.

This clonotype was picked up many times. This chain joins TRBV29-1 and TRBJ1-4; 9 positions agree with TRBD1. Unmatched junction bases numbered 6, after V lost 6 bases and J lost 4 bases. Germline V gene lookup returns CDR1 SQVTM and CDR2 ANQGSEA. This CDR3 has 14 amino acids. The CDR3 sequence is CSVGPGQGNEKLFF. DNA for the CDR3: TGCAGCGTGGGACCGGGACAGGGTAATGAAAAACTGTTTTTT.

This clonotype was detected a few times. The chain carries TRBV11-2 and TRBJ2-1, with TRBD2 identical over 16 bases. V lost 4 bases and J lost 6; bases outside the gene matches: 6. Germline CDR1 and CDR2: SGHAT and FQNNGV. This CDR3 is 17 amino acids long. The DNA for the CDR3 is TGTGCCAGCAGCTCGGGACTAGCGGGAGGGCTCTTCAATGAGCAGTTCTTC. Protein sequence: CASSSGLAGGLFNEQFF.